These 2 T cell receptor beta chains were all obtained from the same sample, sequenced in a study of shared clonotypes between healthy human individuals (dated by TCRdb to the early 2020s). Libraries were prepared through the immunoSEQ multiplex PCR assay. The clones in this table, taken by TCRdb from immuneACCESS, are in-frame only. Not every clone is retained; where verified, under half of the shortfall comes from an unresolved V gene, and the cause of the rest is unknown. The sample table shows under 600,000 clones, and 97% are seen once. The biggest ten clones account for 0.045% to 0.06% of the sample. The sequenced sample was naive CD4+ T cells sorted from blood. According to the study, the label for this sample's cell subset or site signals: CD45RA+ positively selected. Receptors were obtained from a woman in her 30s in good health.

Concerning this clone itself: Other DNA sequences in this sample translate to the same CDR3. V gene TRBV5-1 combines with J gene TRBJ2-3; TRBD2 matches at 10 bases. The CDR3 covers 14 residues. Losses at the gene ends were 3 bases for V and 4 bases for J; bases not matched to a gene: 2. Germline CDR1 is SGHRS and CDR2 is YFSETQ. CDR3 sequence (DNA): TGCGCCAGCAGCTCTAGCGGGAGCGCAGATACGCAGTATTTT. As protein: CASSSSGSADTQYF.

Only one count was recorded for this clone. This rearrangement joins TRBV30 to TRBJ1-1, with 7 positions matching TRBD1. The junction had 4 bases not matched to a gene; V was cut back by 5 bases and J by 1 base. The CDR3 consists of 13 residues. Germline V gives CDR1 GTSNPN, CDR2 SVGIG (reference sequence). Written as DNA, the CDR3 is TGTGCCTGGCTGGGACAGCCGAACACTGAAGCTTTCTTT. Translating gives CAWLGQPNTEAFF.